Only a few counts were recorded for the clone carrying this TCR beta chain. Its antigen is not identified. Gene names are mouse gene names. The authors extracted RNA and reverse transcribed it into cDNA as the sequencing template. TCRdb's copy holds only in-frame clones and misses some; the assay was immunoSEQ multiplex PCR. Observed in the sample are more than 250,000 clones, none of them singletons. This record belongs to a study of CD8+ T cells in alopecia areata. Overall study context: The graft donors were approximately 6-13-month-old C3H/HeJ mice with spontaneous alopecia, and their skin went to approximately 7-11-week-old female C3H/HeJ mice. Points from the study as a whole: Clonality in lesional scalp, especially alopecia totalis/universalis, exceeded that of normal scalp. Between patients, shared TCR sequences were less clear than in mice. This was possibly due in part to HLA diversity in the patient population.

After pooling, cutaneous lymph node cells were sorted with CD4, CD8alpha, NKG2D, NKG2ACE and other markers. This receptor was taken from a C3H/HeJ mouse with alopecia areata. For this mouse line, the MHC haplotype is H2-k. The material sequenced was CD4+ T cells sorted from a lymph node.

The sequenced part of the CDR3 DNA is TGTGCTAGCAGAGGGTCAAACACCGGG. It yields the protein CASRGSNTG. The entire CDR3 protein is CASRGSNTGQLYF. The chain couples TRBV17 to TRBJ2-2; D is uncertain. The read falls 4 residues short of the CDR3 end, and the missing part is taken from the germline J gene. The CDR3 runs to 13 residues. V was clipped by 6 bases and J by 0 bases, with 5 bases between them. The germline CDR1 and CDR2 sequences are MNHDT and YYDKIL.